The rows below give T cell receptor beta chains drawn from one sample of a study of PD-1 blockade in classical Hodgkin lymphoma. The repertoire was sequenced with immunoSEQ multiplex PCR; TCRdb's copy has only in-frame clones and lacks some. The data contain tens of thousands of clones, approximately 90% of them singletons. The sequencing used peripheral blood mononuclear cells (PBMCs), collected at baseline. Source of these receptors: a human donor with classical Hodgkin lymphoma. The CDR3 runs from the conserved cysteine through the conserved F or W. The order of the fields is D gene, clone size, J gene, V gene, CDR3 DNA, CDR3 protein. A D gene is named only where the DNA matches it firmly. For some rows the clone size is stated as once, few or many, or as a class when expanded; others skip it.

TRBD2 - TRBJ2-3 TRBV6-5 TGTGCCAGCAGTCCCTCGGCGGGGGTGGGTACGCAGTATTTT CASSPSAGVGTQYF
- - TRBJ1-2 TRBV28 TGTGCCAGCAGTTTTCAAAGAGCCGGCTACACCTTC CASSFQRAGYTF
TRBD1 few TRBJ1-6 TRBV5-6 TGTGCCAGCAGCTTTTTTAGGGACAGGGGCGCTTCACCCCTCCACTTT CASSFFRDRGASPLHF
- few TRBJ1-1 TRBV5-1 TGCGCCAGCAGCTTGGTGGCCACTGAAGCTTTCTTT CASSLVATEAFF
- - TRBJ2-5 TRBV19 TGTGCCAGTAGTCTGGCGGGGGCCCGAGAGACCCAGTACTTC CASSLAGARETQYF
TRBD2 - TRBJ2-7 TRBV19 TGTGCCAGTGGGGAAATCGGGGGGGCCTACGAGCAGTACTTC CASGEIGGAYEQYF
TRBD1 once TRBJ2-7 TRBV10-2 TGCGCCAGCAGTGAAGGGACAGGGCTCAACGAGCAGTACTTC CASSEGTGLNEQYF
- medium-sized TRBJ2-1 TRBV19 TGTGCCAGTAGCAACGGCTACAATGAGCAGTTCTTC CASSNGYNEQFF
- - TRBJ1-5 TRBV28 TGTGCCAGCCGAATCAGGGAATATAGCAATCAGCCCCAGCATTTT CASRIREYSNQPQHF
- - TRBJ2-7 TRBV2 TGTGCCAGCATAAGCTACGAGCAGTACTTC CASISYEQYF
- - TRBJ2-3 TRBV14 TGTGCCAGCAGCCAAGGACCCCAGTGGGATAACACAGATACGCAGTATTTT CASSQGPQWDNTDTQYF
- few TRBJ1-4 TRBV20-1 TGCAGTGCTAAGTGGAATGAAAAACTGTTTTTT CSAKWNEKLFF
TRBD1 - TRBJ2-5 TRBV28 TGTGCCAGCAGTCCGTTTACAGGGGGCTTAGAGACCCAGTACTTC CASSPFTGGLETQYF
- - TRBJ2-1 TRBV25-1 TGTGCCAGCAGAGAGAGGGGTAATGAGCAGTTCTTC CASRERGNEQFF
TRBD1 - TRBJ2-1 TRBV7-9 TGTGCCAGCAGCTCGGACAGGGAATCGGTCAATGAGCAGTTCTTC CASSSDRESVNEQFF